This is a list of T cell receptor beta chains from one sample in a study of cytomegalovirus exposure and HLA in healthy donors. Assay: immunoSEQ multiplex PCR; the TCRdb copy retains only in-frame clones and omits some. This table has tens of thousands of clones, about 95% appearing once. Sequencing was carried out using PBMCs. The receptor source for this set is a man between 18 and 29 years old in good health and CMV-seropositive. Each CDR3 is given with its conserved first and last residue. A D gene is named only where the DNA matches it firmly. The size of a clone is reported for some rows only, either as once, few or many, or as a class for expanded clones.

>TRBV19|-|TRBJ1-1|-
TGTGCCAGTAGTTGGGGACCGCGGGGGTCGAACACTGAAGCTTTCTTT
CASSWGPRGSNTEAFF
>TRBV7-7|-|TRBJ2-7|-
TGTGCTAGCAGCCCCACCGGTCACGAGCAGTACTTC
CASSPTGHEQYF
>TRBV10-1|-|TRBJ1-1|-
TGCGCCAGCAGTGTTGGGGGCCCTGGTACTGAAGCTTTCTTT
CASSVGGPGTEAFF
>TRBV7-2|once|TRBJ2-7|TRBD2
TGTGCCAGCAGCTTAAGTTGGGGCGGGAGTCTCCAATCCTACGAGCAGTACTTC
CASSLSWGGSLQSYEQYF
>TRBV27|-|TRBJ2-3|-
TGTGCCAGCAGTTTATACGCTAGCCCAGATACGCAGTATTTT
CASSLYASPDTQYF
>TRBV30|few|TRBJ2-1|TRBD2
TGTGCCTGGATCCCGGAAGGGACTAGCGGTAGGTGGGGTTACAATGAGCAGTTCTTC
CAWIPEGTSGRWGYNEQFF
>TRBV5-1|-|TRBJ2-5|-
TGCGCCAGCAGCTTCCCAGGGAAAGAGACCCAGTACTTC
CASSFPGKETQYF
>TRBV9|-|TRBJ2-1|TRBD1
TGTGCCAGCAGCGCGGGACAGAGCTCCTACAATGAGCAGTTCTTC
CASSAGQSSYNEQFF
>TRBV15|-|TRBJ2-2|-
TGTGCCACCAGCAGAGATTCGGGCGGGACCGGGGAGCTGTTTTTT
CATSRDSGGTGELFF
>TRBV4-1|-|TRBJ2-7|-
TGCGCCAGCAGCCAAGATCCAGGGGCCCTCGAGCAGTACTTC
CASSQDPGALEQYF
>TRBV6-5|-|TRBJ1-2|TRBD1
TGTGCCAGCAGCCGGCTGGGACAGGGTAGTTATGGCTACACCTTC
CASSRLGQGSYGYTF
>TRBV5-5|-|TRBJ2-7|-
TGTGCCAGCAGCTCGACCGACAGGATATACGAGCAGTACTTC
CASSSTDRIYEQYF
>TRBV27|-|TRBJ2-7|TRBD2
TGTGCCAGCAGTTCTTTGGGGGGGAGTTCACTCGAGCAGTACTTC
CASSSLGGSSLEQYF
>TRBV9|-|TRBJ2-1|-
TGTGCCAGCAGCGTAGGGATCAGGGGAGGGGAGCAGTTCTTC
CASSVGIRGGEQFF
>TRBV5-1|-|TRBJ2-2|-
TGCGCCAGCAGCTTGAGAGAGACGAACACCGGGGAGCTGTTTTTT
CASSLRETNTGELFF
>TRBV6-6|-|TRBJ1-2|TRBD1
TGTGCCAGCAGTTACTCCAGGGGGGATGGCTACACCTTC
CASSYSRGDGYTF
>TRBV5-1|-|TRBJ1-1|-
TGCGCCAGCAGCTTGGATCGGGGAAAAGCTTTCTTT
CASSLDRGKAFF
>TRBV11-2|-|TRBJ1-4|-
TGTGCCAGCAGCTCCGGGGGACTAAAACTGTTTTTT
CASSSGGLKLFF
>TRBV4-1|-|TRBJ1-1|-
TGCGCCAGCAGCCAAGTGGAGACAGGCCCGTTGGGCACTGAAGCTTTCTTT
CASSQVETGPLGTEAFF
>TRBV19|-|TRBJ2-5|-
TGTGCCAGTAGTATCCAGGGCCAAGAGACCCAGTACTTC
CASSIQGQETQYF
>TRBV11-1|-|TRBJ2-5|-
TGTGCCAGCACCCCTAGACCCACCGAGGCCCAGTACTTC
CASTPRPTEAQYF
>TRBV7-3|-|TRBJ2-1|-
TGTGCCAGCAGCTTGGTAGGGAGAGACAGGCCCCTCTTC
CASSLVGRDRPLF
>TRBV18|-|TRBJ1-3|-
TGTGCCAGCTCACCTCCCAGAGGAGTCCTCAAATTCTCTGGAAACACCATATATTTT
CASSPPRGVLKFSGNTIYF
>TRBV5-1|-|TRBJ2-1|TRBD2
TGCGCCAGCAGCTTGGTAGCGGGAGGTGACAATGAGCAGTTCTTC
CASSLVAGGDNEQFF
>TRBV5-6|-|TRBJ1-3|TRBD1
TGTGCCAGCAGCCCCGACAGGGGGCTGGGAAACACCATATATTTT
CASSPDRGLGNTIYF
>TRBV5-1|-|TRBJ2-3|TRBD2
TGCGCCAGCAGCTTGGCCGGGACTAGCGGGAGAGAGTGGCATACGCAGTATTTT
CASSLAGTSGREWHTQYF
>TRBV9|once|TRBJ2-5|TRBD2
TGTGCCAGCAGCGCCCCGTCCCCGGCGGGAGTGGGGATAAAAGAGACCCAGTACTTC
CASSAPSPAGVGIKETQYF
>TRBV7-9|-|TRBJ1-3|-
TGTGCCAGCAGCGAGACTGGAAACACCATATATTTT
CASSETGNTIYF
>TRBV29-1|-|TRBJ1-1|-
TGCAGCGTTGAATTAAAGGGACTCAACACTGAAGCTTTCTTT
CSVELKGLNTEAFF
>TRBV7-6|-|TRBJ2-7|TRBD2
TGTGCCAGCAGCTCCGGGACTAGACCCTACGAGCAGTACTTC
CASSSGTRPYEQYF
>TRBV6-1|-|TRBJ1-2|-
TGTGCCAGCAGTGAAGGGGGCAGTATCTATGGCTACACCTTC
CASSEGGSIYGYTF
>TRBV13|-|TRBJ1-5|TRBD1
TGTGCCAGCAGCCCCGGACAGGTGAATCAGCCCCAGCATTTT
CASSPGQVNQPQHF
>TRBV6-5|-|TRBJ2-7|-
TGTGCCACCACCAGCGGCCCGCCCTACGAGCAGTACTTC
CATTSGPPYEQYF
>TRBV6-5|-|TRBJ1-2|-
TGTGCCAGCAGTTACGTCGGTGGGGGCAGGAACTATGGCTACACCTTC
CASSYVGGGRNYGYTF
>TRBV7-9|once|TRBJ1-3|TRBD1
TGTGCCAGCAGCCACCAGACAGGGAGTCTTTCTGGAAACACCATATATTTT
CASSHQTGSLSGNTIYF
>TRBV29-1|-|TRBJ1-3|-
TGCAGCGTCTCGGACAGCGGGGGAGGATCTGGAAACACCATATATTTT
CSVSDSGGGSGNTIYF
>TRBV2|once|TRBJ2-7|-
TGTGCCAGCAGTGACGACGGGTCCTACGAGCAGTACTTC
CASSDDGSYEQYF
>TRBV7-9|-|TRBJ2-5|TRBD1
TGTGCCAGCAGCTTAGGACTTCTGGGGGCAGGGGGCGAGACCCAGTACTTC
CASSLGLLGAGGETQYF
>TRBV30|-|TRBJ2-6|-
TGTGCCTGGAGTACCGGGGATTCTGGGGCCAACGTCCTGACTTTC
CAWSTGDSGANVLTF
>TRBV6-5|-|TRBJ2-1|TRBD1
TGTGCCAGCAGTTACTCAGGGGGCGCCGGCAATGAGCAGTTCTTC
CASSYSGGAGNEQFF
>TRBV7-2|-|TRBJ2-2|TRBD2
TGTGCCAGCAGTTCCGGACTAGCGGATACCGGGGAGCTGTTTTTT
CASSSGLADTGELFF
>TRBV6-6|-|TRBJ2-5|TRBD1
TGTGCCAGCAGTTACCGGGGGACAGGCCAAGAGACCCAGTACTTC
CASSYRGTGQETQYF
>TRBV6-6|-|TRBJ1-3|TRBD1
TGTGCCAGCAGTCAACCGGGACAGGCCCTTAATTTT
CASSQPGQALNF